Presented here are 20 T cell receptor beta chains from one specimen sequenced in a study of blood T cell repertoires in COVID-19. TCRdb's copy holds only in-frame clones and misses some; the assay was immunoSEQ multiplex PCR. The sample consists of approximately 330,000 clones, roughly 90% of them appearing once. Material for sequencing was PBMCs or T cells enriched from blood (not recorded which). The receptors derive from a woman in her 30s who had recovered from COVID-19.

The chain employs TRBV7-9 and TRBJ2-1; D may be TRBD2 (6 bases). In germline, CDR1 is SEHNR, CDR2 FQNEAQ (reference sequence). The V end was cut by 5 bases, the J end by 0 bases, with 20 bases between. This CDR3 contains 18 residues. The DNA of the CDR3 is TGTGCCAGCAGCGCGGACGGGGCGGGACCTTACTCCTACAATGAGCAGTTCTTC. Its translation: CASSADGAGPYSYNEQFF.

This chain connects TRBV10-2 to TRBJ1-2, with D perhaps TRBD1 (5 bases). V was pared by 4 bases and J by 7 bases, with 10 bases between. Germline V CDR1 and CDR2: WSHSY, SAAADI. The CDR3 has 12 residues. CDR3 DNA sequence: TGCGCCAGCAGTGCAGGGAGGTCTGGCTACACCTTC. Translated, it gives CASSAGRSGYTF.

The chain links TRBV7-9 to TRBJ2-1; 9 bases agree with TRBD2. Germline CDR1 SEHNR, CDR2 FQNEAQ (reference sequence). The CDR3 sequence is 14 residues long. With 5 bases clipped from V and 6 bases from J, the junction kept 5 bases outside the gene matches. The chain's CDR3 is CASSAGTSFNEQFF. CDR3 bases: TGTGCCAGCAGCGCCGGGACTAGCTTCAATGAGCAGTTCTTC.

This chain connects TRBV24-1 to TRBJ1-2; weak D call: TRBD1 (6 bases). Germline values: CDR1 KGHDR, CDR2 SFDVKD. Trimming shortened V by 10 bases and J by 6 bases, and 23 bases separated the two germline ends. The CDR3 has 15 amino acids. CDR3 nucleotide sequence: TGTGCCACTCCGCCCGGGACACTTTTTTGGCATGGCTACACCTTC. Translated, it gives CATPPGTLFWHGYTF.

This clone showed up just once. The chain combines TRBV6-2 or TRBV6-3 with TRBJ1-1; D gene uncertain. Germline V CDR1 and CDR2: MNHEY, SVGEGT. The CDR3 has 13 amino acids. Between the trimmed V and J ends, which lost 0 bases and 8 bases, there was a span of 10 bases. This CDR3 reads CASSYSSVTEAFF. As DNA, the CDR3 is TGTGCCAGCAGTTACTCGAGTGTTACGGAAGCTTTCTTT.

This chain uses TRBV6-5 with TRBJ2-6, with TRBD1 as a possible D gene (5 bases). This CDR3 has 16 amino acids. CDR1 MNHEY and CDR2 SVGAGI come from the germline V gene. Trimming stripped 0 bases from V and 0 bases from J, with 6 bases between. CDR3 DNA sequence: TGTGCCAGCAGTTACTCGACAGTCTCTGGGGCCAACGTCCTGACTTTC. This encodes CASSYSTVSGANVLTF.

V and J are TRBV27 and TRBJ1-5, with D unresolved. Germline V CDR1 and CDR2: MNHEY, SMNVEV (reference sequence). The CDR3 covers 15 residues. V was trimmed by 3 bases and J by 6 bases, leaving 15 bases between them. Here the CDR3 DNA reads TGTGCCAGCAGTTTCTCCCTCTCGAGGAGTCAGCCCCAGCATTTT. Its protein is CASSFSLSRSQPQHF.

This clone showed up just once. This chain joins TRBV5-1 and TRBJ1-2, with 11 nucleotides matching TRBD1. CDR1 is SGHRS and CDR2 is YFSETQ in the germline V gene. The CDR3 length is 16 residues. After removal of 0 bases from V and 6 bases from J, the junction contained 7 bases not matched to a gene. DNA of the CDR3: TGCGCCAGCAGCTTGGTAGGCGGACAGGGGGCGAATGGCTACACCTTC. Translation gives CASSLVGGQGANGYTF.

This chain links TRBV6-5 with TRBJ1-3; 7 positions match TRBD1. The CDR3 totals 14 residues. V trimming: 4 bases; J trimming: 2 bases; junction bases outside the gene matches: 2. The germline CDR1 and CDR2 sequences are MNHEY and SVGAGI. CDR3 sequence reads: CASSSQGTGNTIYF. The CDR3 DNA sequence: TGTGCCAGCAGTTCACAGGGGACTGGAAACACCATATATTTT.

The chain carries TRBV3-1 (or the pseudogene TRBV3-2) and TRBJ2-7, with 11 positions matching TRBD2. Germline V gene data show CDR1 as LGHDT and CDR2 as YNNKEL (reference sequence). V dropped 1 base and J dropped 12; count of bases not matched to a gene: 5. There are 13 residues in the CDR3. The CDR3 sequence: CASSQGTSGSSYF. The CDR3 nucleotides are TGTGCCAGCAGCCAAGGAACTAGCGGGAGTTCGTACTTC.

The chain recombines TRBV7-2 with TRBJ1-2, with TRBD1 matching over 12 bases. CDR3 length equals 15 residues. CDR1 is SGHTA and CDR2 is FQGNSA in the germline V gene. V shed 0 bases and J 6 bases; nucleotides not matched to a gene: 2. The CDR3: CASSLARDRGHGYTF. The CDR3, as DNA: TGTGCCAGCAGCTTAGCGAGGGACAGGGGGCATGGCTACACCTTC.

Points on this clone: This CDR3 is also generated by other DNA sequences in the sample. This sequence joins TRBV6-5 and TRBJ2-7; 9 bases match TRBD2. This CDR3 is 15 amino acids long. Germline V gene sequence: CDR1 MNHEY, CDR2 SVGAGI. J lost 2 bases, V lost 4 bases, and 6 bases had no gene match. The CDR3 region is CASSLGLAGAYEQYF. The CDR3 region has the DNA TGTGCCAGCAGTTTGGGATTAGCGGGAGCCTACGAGCAGTACTTC.

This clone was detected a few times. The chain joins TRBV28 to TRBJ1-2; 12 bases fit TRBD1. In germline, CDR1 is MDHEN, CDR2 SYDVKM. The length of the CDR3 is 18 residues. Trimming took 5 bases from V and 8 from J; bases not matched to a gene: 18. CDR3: CASSPPLGTGGGRGGYTF. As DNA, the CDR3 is TGTGCCAGCAGTCCACCCCTCGGGACAGGGGGCGGAAGAGGCGGCTACACCTTC.

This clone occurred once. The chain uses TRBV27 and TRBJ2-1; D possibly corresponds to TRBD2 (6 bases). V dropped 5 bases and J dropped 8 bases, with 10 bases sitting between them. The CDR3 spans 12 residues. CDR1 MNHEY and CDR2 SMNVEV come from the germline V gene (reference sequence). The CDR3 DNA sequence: TGTGCCAGCAGTGCCACTAGCTATGAGCAGTTCTTC. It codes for CASSATSYEQFF.

The CDR3 DNA reads TGTGCCAGCAGTCTAGTAGAGAACACTGAAGCTTTCTTT. Its translation is CASSLVENTEAFF. The V gene is TRBV12-3 or TRBV12-4, the J gene TRBJ1-1, with unresolved D. The germline V and J ends were trimmed by 5 bases and 1 base, with 8 bases remaining between them. CDR3 length: 13 amino acids.

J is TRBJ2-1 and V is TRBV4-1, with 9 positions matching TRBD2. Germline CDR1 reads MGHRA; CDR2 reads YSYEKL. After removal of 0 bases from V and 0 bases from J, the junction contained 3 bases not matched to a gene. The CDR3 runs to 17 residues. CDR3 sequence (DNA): TGCGCCAGCAGCCAAGAAAGCGGGGGGAGCTCCTACAATGAGCAGTTCTTC. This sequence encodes CASSQESGGSSYNEQFF.

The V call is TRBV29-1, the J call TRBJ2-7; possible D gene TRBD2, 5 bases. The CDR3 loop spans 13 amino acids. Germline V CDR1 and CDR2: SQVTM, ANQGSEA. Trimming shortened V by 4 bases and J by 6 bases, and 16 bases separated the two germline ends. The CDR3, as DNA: TGCAGCGTTGTTGGGGAGAACCTCAGCGAGCAGTACTTC. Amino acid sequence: CSVVGENLSEQYF.

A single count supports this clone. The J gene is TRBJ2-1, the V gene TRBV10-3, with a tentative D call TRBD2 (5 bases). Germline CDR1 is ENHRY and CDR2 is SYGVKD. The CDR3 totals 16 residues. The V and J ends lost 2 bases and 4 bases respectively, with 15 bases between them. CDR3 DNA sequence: TGTGCCATCAGTGAGACTAGTCCCCAAATATACAATGAGCAGTTCTTC. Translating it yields CAISETSPQIYNEQFF.

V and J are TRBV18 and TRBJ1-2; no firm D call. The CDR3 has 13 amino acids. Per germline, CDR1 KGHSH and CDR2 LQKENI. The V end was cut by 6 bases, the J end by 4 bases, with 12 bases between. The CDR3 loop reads CASSSSEGYGYTF. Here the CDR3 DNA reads TGTGCCAGCTCCAGCTCGGAGGGCTATGGCTACACCTTC.

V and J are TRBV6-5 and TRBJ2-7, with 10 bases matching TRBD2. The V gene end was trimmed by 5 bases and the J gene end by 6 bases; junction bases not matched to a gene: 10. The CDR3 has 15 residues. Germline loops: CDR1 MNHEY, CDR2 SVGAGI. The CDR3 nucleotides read TGTGCCAGCAGTCCCACTAGCGGGGCCTTTCGCGAGCAGTACTTC. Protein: CASSPTSGAFREQYF.